What follows describes a single TCR beta chain. This table comes from immunoSEQ multiplex PCR, and its TCRdb copy is limited to in-frame clones, with some not included. The sample yields about 180,000 clones, 75% to 85% seen once. Residents of 24 US areas, aged roughly 18 to 89 years, made up the participants. This CDR3 is built from 16 residues. Germline V gives CDR1 SGHRS, CDR2 YFSETQ. The trim removed 0 bases at V and 3 bases at J, leaving 4 bases unmatched. This entry is derived from a study of blood T cell repertoires in COVID-19. At the level of the study: Samples taken during acute and convalescent COVID-19 were collected in the United States, Italy and Spain.

The sequence derives from a man aged 50-60 years who had recovered from COVID-19. The sequenced sample consisted of PBMCs or T cells enriched from blood (not recorded which). The chain couples TRBV5-1 to TRBJ1-5, with 9 bases lining up with TRBD1. In DNA, the CDR3 is TGCGCCAGCAGCTTGGATGGACAGGGGACCAATCAGCCCCAGCATTTT. Protein product: CASSLDGQGTNQPQHF.